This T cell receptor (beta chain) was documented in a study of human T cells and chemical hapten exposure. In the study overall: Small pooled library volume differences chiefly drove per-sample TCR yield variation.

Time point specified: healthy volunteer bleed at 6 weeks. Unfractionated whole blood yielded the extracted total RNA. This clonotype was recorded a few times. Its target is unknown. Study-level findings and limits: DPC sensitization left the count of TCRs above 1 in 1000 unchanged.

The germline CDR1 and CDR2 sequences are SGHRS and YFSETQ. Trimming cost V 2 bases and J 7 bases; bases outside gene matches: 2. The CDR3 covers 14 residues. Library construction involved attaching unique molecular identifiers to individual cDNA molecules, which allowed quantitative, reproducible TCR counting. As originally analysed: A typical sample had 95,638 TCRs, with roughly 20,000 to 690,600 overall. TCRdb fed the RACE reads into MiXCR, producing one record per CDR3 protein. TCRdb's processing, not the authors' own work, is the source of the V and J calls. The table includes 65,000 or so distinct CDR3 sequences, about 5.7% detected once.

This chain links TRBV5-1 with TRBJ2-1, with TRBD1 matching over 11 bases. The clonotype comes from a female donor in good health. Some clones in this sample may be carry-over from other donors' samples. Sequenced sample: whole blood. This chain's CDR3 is CASSFGQGANEQFF. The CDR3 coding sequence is TGCGCCAGCAGCTTTGGACAGGGGGCGAATGAGCAGTTCTTC.